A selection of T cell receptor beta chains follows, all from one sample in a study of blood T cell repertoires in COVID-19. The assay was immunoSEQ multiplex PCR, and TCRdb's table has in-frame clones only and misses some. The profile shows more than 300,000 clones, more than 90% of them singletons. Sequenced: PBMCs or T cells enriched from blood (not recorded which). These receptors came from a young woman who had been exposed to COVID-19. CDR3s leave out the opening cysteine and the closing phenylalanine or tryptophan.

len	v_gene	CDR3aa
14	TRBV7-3	ASRASTGFLNYGYT
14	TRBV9	ASSPGTSGSTDTQY
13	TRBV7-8	ASSPHLSVADGYT
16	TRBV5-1	ASSSQPSGEARNQPQH
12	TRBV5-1	ASSLAGGSGELF
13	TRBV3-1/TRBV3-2	ASSQDSVMNTEAF
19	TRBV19	ASSIGRLAGESISGANVLT
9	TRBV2	ASSEAVAAF
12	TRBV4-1	ASSRRQGNYGYT
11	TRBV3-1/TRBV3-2	ASSPGGNYGYT
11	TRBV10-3	AISPGGDYGYT
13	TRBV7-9	ASSLFMDRGETQY
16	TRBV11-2	ASSLNRGSFPMGTEAF
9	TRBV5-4	ASSAGETQY
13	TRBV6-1	ASSEAGQGTDTQY
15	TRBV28	ASSQDRGWGGNQPQH
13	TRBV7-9	ASSLDMGHASPLH
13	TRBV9	ASSVGSSYNSPLH
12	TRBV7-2	ASSSPGHANTIY
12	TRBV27	ASSRDRGYQPQH
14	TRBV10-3	AISPWTSGGANEQF
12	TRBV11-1	ASTIAPENTEAF
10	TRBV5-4	ASSYNSNEQF